The 27 T cell receptor beta chains reported below all come from one sample, sequenced in a study of T-cell memory formation after mild COVID-19. MiXCR, run by TCRdb on the 5' RACE reads, gives a single entry per CDR3 protein. Of 250,000 to 300,000 distinct CDR3 sequences listed, about a sixth were seen once; the top ten hold about a fifth. Sequencing was performed on PBMCs or a T cell subset sorted from them (not recorded which). The receptors were gathered from a man aged 18-30 years who had mild COVID-19 (a few samples of this study predate the infection). Cell type and time point are not known.

This clonotype was seen at least ten times. This chain links TRBV3-1 with TRBJ1-5, with D unresolved. The V and J ends lost 3 bases and 7 bases respectively, with 10 bases between them. This CDR3 region has 13 residues. CDR1 is LGHDT and CDR2 is YNNKEL in the germline V gene (reference sequence). The CDR3 DNA is TGTGCCAGCAGCCATGATGACGTCCAGCCCCAGCATTTT. Amino acids: CASSHDDVQPQHF.

This clonotype was observed at least ten times. CDR3 nucleotide sequence: TGTGCCATCAGTCGCGATTCCATCAATGAGCAGTTCTTC. It translates to CAISRDSINEQFF. The chain carries TRBV10-3 and TRBJ2-1; the D is unclear. Trimming removed 5 bases at V and 6 bases at J, with 11 bases between. The CDR3 is 13 amino acids. Germline V CDR1 and CDR2: ENHRY, SYGVKD.

This rearrangement joins TRBV20-1 to TRBJ2-7; tentatively, D is TRBD2 (5 bases). Germline V gene data show CDR1 as DFQATT and CDR2 as SNEGSKA (reference sequence). The length of the CDR3 is 12 residues. The V end lost 0 bases, the J end lost 4 bases, and 7 bases lay between the germline ends. The CDR3 protein is CSARDPGYEQYV. The CDR3 DNA reads TGCAGTGCTAGAGACCCGGGGTACGAGCAGTACGTC.

The rearrangement joins TRBV6-5 to TRBJ1-6; TRBD1 aligns across 8 bases. Germline V gene lookup returns CDR1 MNHEY and CDR2 SVGAGI. CDR3 length: 18 residues. V lost 0 bases, J lost 3 bases, and 7 bases stayed unmatched. In DNA, the CDR3 is TGTGCCAGCAGTTACTCTCCGGGACAGGTTTTCTATAATTCACCCCTCCACTTT. Translating it yields CASSYSPGQVFYNSPLHF.

The rearrangement links TRBV6-5 to TRBJ1-2; D remains ambiguous. Trimming removed 0 bases at V and 0 bases at J, with 8 bases between. This CDR3 has 15 residues. CDR1 is MNHEY, CDR2 SVGAGI, per germline. As DNA, the CDR3 is TGTGCCAGCAGTTACTCGGCAGATTCTAACTATGGCTACACCTTC. Protein: CASSYSADSNYGYTF.

V usage is TRBV5-1 and J usage is TRBJ2-3, with D perhaps being TRBD1 or TRBD2 (5 bases each). The CDR3 has 12 amino acids. V shed 0 bases and J shed 11 bases, with 10 bases lying between them. Germline V gives CDR1 SGHRS, CDR2 YFSETQ. The CDR3 region is CASSLAGRVQYF. The CDR3 nucleotides read TGCGCCAGCAGCTTGGCGGGACGGGTGCAGTATTTT. Full variable domain (missing parts from reference TRBV5-1 and TRBJ2-3): KAGVTQTPRYLIKTRGQQVTLSCSPISGHRSVSWYQQTPGQGLQFLFEYFSETQRNKGNFPGRFSGRQFSNSRSEMNVSTLELGDSALYLCASSLAGRVQYFGPGTRLTVL.

This clonotype appeared a few times. The rearrangement joins TRBV9 to TRBJ2-2; D gene ambiguous. CDR1 and CDR2 from the germline V gene are SGDLS and YYNGEE. This CDR3 is 13 amino acids long. Trimming shortened V by 0 bases and J by 6 bases, and 6 bases separated the two germline ends. The DNA of the CDR3 is TGTGCCAGCAGCGTAGTTCCGGCCGGGGAGCTGTTTTTT. This sequence encodes CASSVVPAGELFF.

A few counts support this clonotype. The chain recombines TRBV11-1 with TRBJ2-5; a weak D match, TRBD1 (5 bases). The CDR3 runs to 14 residues. V lost 5 bases and J lost 2, with 12 bases in between. CDR1 SGHAT and CDR2 FQDESV come from the germline V gene (reference sequence). The CDR3 reads CASSPQRQQETQYF. As DNA, the CDR3 is TGTGCCAGCAGCCCGCAGCGACAGCAAGAGACCCAGTACTTC. The full variable domain, rest sourced from reference TRBV11-1 and TRBJ2-5, is EAEVAQSPRYKITEKSQAVAFWCDPISGHATLYWYRQILGQGPELLVQFQDESVVDDSQLPKDRFSAERLKGVDSTLKIQPAELGDSAMYLCASSPQRQQETQYFGPGTRLLVL.

CDR3: CASSTQGGFAYNEQFF. CDR3 bases: TGTGCCAGCAGCACCCAGGGGGGCTTCGCCTACAATGAGCAGTTCTTC. This sequence joins TRBV7-2 and TRBJ2-1, with a tentative D call TRBD1 (7 bases). V lost 5 bases and J 2 bases, leaving 16 bases between the germline ends. CDR3 size: 16 residues. Looked up from germline, CDR1 is SGHTA and CDR2 is FQGNSA.

This clonotype was counted between two and nine times. The gene calls are TRBV9 and TRBJ1-6; D is unclear. V lost 0 bases and J 7 bases, leaving 8 bases between the germline ends. Germline V gives CDR1 SGDLS, CDR2 YYNGEE. The CDR3 length is 14 residues. CDR3 amino acids: CASSVGGNNSPLHF. The DNA for the CDR3 is TGTGCCAGCAGCGTAGGGGGTAACAATTCACCCCTCCACTTT.

This clonotype occurred a few times. The chain's CDR3 is CASSLGARGYEQYF. CDR3 sequence (DNA): TGTGCCAGCAGCTTAGGGGCCAGGGGTTACGAGCAGTACTTC. The chain joins TRBV7-2 to TRBJ2-7, with D perhaps TRBD1 (6 bases). This CDR3 has 14 residues. Trimming took off 1 base at V and 4 bases at J, with 11 bases between the two ends. Germline V gene lookup returns CDR1 SGHTA and CDR2 FQGNSA.

V and J are TRBV29-1 and TRBJ1-4; 7 bases align to TRBD1. Germline CDR1 is SQVTM and CDR2 is ANQGSEA. With 6 bases clipped from V and 7 bases from J, the junction kept 8 bases outside the gene matches. This CDR3 comprises 13 residues. CDR3 sequence (DNA): TGCAGCGTGCAACAGGGGTCCCGTGAAAAACTGTTTTTT. Protein product: CSVQQGSREKLFF.

In its sample, this clonotype was seen a few times. V is TRBV7-2 and J is TRBJ2-7, with 8 nucleotides matching TRBD2. The CDR3 is made up of 15 amino acids. Germline lookup yields CDR1 SGHTA and CDR2 FQGNSA. The J segment lost 2 bases and the V segment lost 1 base, leaving 4 bases of the junction unmatched. The CDR3 here is CASSLVVTSAYEQYF. The CDR3 region has the DNA TGTGCCAGCAGCTTAGTTGTGACTAGCGCCTACGAGCAGTACTTC.

The rearrangement links TRBV7-2 to TRBJ1-2, with D tentatively TRBD1 (5 bases). Germline V gene lookup returns CDR1 SGHTA and CDR2 FQGNSA. Trimming removed 4 bases at V and 8 bases at J, with 8 bases between. The CDR3 totals 11 residues. The CDR3 region is CASSSRQGYTF. The CDR3 nucleotides are TGTGCCAGCAGCTCGAGACAGGGCTACACCTTC.

The genes are TRBV5-5 and TRBJ2-2; no clear D gene. This CDR3 is 15 amino acids long. Trimming removed 1 base at V and 3 bases at J, with 10 bases between. Germline V gene data show CDR1 as SGHKS and CDR2 as YYEKEE (reference sequence). The CDR3 DNA reads as TGTGCCAGCAGCTTGTTTAGGGCAGACACCGGGGAGCTGTTTTTT. Amino acid sequence: CASSLFRADTGELFF.

This clonotype has a handful of counts. V and J are TRBV12-3 or TRBV12-4 and TRBJ2-3, with no clear D. This CDR3 region has 15 residues. V was cut by 6 bases and J by 2 bases, with 15 bases left in between. The CDR3 loop reads CASSLRRSLTDTQYF. CDR3 bases: TGTGCCAGCAGCTTGAGACGGTCCCTCACAGATACGCAGTATTTT.

The J gene is TRBJ2-3, the V gene TRBV5-1, with TRBD1 matching over 11 bases. This CDR3 spans 15 amino acids. Germline V gene lookup returns CDR1 SGHRS and CDR2 YFSETQ. J lost 6 bases, V lost 5 bases, and 8 bases had no gene match. The CDR3 DNA is TGCGCCAGCAGTCCGGGCTGGGACAGGGGGGATACGCAGTATTTT. It yields the protein CASSPGWDRGDTQYF.

The J gene is TRBJ1-1, the V gene TRBV6-1; D is unclear. V shed 8 bases and J shed 3 bases, with 10 bases lying between them. Germline-derived CDR1 and CDR2 are MNHNS and SASEGT. The CDR3 is made up of 12 amino acids. The CDR3 loop reads CASQFADTEAFF. DNA of the CDR3: TGTGCCAGCCAATTCGCGGACACTGAAGCTTTCTTT.

The chain joins TRBV7-6 to TRBJ2-5; 12 nucleotides agree with TRBD2. Germline V gives CDR1 SGHVS, CDR2 FNYEAQ. The V segment lost 1 base and the J segment 3 bases; nucleotides outside the gene matches: 0. The CDR3 is made up of 15 amino acids. CDR3 bases: TGTGCCAGCAGCTTAGGGACTAGCGGGGAAGAGACCCAGTACTTC. This sequence encodes CASSLGTSGEETQYF.

This clonotype was seen a handful of times. The chain carries TRBV7-9 and TRBJ1-1, with D possibly being TRBD1 (6 bases). The CDR3 runs 15 residues. The germline gives CDR1 SEHNR, CDR2 FQNEAQ (reference sequence). Trimming removed 1 base at V and 4 bases at J, with 13 bases between. This CDR3 is CASSLEQGGPTEAFF. In nucleotides, the CDR3 is TGTGCCAGCAGCTTAGAACAGGGTGGCCCCACTGAAGCTTTCTTT. Full variable domain (missing parts from reference TRBV7-9 and TRBJ1-1): DTGVSQNPRHKITKRGQNVTFRCDPISEHNRLYWYRQTLGQGPEFLTYFQNEAQLEKSRLLSDRFSAERPKGSFSTLEIQRTEQGDSAMYLCASSLEQGGPTEAFFGQGTRLTVV.

This clonotype came up a few times. J is TRBJ1-1 and V is TRBV7-2; no firm D call. V was cut by 4 bases and J by 8 bases, with 11 bases left in between. Germline CDR1 SGHTA, CDR2 FQGNSA. This CDR3 has 12 residues. The CDR3 reads CASSSPTREAFF. For the CDR3, the DNA is TGTGCCAGCAGCTCCCCGACAAGAGAAGCTTTCTTT.

The rearrangement uses TRBV28 and TRBJ1-1; no definite D call. The V end was cut by 3 bases, the J end by 1 base, with 12 bases between. Germline values: CDR1 MDHEN, CDR2 SYDVKM. This CDR3 is 15 amino acids long. The CDR3: CASSLTPAWNTEAFF. The CDR3 nucleotides read TGTGCCAGCAGTTTGACCCCAGCGTGGAACACTGAAGCTTTCTTT.

This clonotype was counted only a few times. Here the CDR3 reads CASSRYAGDSTDTQYF. CDR3 coding DNA: TGTGCCAGCAGCCGCTACGCAGGGGATAGTACAGATACGCAGTATTTT. The J gene is TRBJ2-3, the V gene TRBV7-9; D possibly corresponds to TRBD1 (6 bases). The V end lost 5 bases, the J end lost 3 bases, and 18 bases lay between the germline ends. The CDR3 covers 16 residues. Germline-derived CDR1 and CDR2 are SEHNR and FQNEAQ (reference sequence).

The V and J genes are TRBV5-1 and TRBJ2-7; TRBD1 might be the D (6 bases). Trimming took off 0 bases at V and 4 bases at J, with 11 bases between the two ends. The CDR3 is 14 residues long. Germline V gene sequence: CDR1 SGHRS, CDR2 YFSETQ. In DNA, the CDR3 is TGCGCCAGCAGCTTGGGGCAGGGGAGTTACGAGCAGTACGTC. Residues: CASSLGQGSYEQYV.

V is TRBV11-2 and J is TRBJ2-7; no reliable D call. V was pared by 0 bases and J by 6 bases, with 12 bases between. The CDR3 runs to 14 residues. Germline CDR1 is SGHAT and CDR2 is FQNNGV. Here the CDR3 DNA reads TGTGCCAGCAGCTTAGATAGGTTATCGCCCGAGCAGTACTTC. This codes for CASSLDRLSPEQYF.

This clonotype came up a few times. The rearrangement uses TRBV29-1 and TRBJ2-5; D uncertain. The CDR3 has 15 residues. Germline-derived CDR1 and CDR2 are SQVTM and ANQGSEA. Trimming removed 1 base at V and 5 bases at J, with 17 bases between. CDR3: CSVEGPAEVEETQYF. Here the CDR3 DNA reads TGCAGCGTTGAAGGGCCCGCCGAAGTGGAGGAGACCCAGTACTTC.

The table lists this clonotype with many counts. The genes are TRBV5-1 and TRBJ1-1; D gene unclear. The CDR3 contains 15 residues. The germline V gene encodes CDR1 SGHRS and CDR2 YFSETQ. V gave up 1 base and J gave up 1 base, with 11 bases separating them. The CDR3 coding sequence is TGCGCCAGCAGCTTGTATCAGGAGAAGAACACTGAAGCTTTCTTT. It encodes CASSLYQEKNTEAFF.